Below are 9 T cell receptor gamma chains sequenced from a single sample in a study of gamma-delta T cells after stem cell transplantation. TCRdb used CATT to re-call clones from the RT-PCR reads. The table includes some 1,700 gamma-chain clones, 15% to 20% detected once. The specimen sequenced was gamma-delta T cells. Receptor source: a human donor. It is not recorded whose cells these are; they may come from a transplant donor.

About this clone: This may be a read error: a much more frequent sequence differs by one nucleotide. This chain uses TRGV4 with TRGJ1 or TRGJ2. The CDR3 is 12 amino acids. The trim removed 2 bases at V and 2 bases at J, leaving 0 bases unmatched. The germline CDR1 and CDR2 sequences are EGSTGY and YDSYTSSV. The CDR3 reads CATWDDYYKKLF. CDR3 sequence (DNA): TGTGCCACCTGGGATGATTATTATAAGAAACTCTTT.

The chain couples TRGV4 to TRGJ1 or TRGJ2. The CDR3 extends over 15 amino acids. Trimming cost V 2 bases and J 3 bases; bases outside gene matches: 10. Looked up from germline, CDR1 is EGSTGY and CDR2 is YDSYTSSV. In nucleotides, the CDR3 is TGTGCCACCTGGGATGTGGCCAAGGGTTATTATAAGAAACTCTTT. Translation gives CATWDVAKGYYKKLF.

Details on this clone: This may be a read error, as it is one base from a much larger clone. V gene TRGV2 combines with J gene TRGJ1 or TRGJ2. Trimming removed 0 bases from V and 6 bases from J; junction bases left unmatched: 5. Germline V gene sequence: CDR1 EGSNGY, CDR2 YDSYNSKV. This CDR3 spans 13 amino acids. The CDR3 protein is CATWDGKGYKKLF. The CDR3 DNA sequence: TGTGCCACCTGGGACGGGAAAGGTTATAAGAAACTCTTT.

The chain's CDR3 is CTTRWVGKKLF. CDR3 in DNA: TGCACAACAAGGTGGGTGGGGAAGAAACTCTTT. No V gene call is available, although the J gene is TRGJ1 or TRGJ2. The CDR3 spans 11 residues.

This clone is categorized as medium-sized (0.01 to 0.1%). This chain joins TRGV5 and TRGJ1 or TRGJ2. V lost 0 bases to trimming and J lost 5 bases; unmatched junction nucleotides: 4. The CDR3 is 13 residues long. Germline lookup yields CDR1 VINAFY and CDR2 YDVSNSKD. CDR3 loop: CATWDRPHYKKLF. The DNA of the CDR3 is TGTGCCACCTGGGACAGGCCACATTATAAGAAACTCTTT.

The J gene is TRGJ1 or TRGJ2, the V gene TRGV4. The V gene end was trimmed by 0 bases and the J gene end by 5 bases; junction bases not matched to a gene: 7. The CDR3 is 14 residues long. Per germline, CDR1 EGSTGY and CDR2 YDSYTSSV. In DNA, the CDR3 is TGTGCCACCTGGGATGGGCGGGATCATTATAAGAAACTCTTT. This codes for CATWDGRDHYKKLF.

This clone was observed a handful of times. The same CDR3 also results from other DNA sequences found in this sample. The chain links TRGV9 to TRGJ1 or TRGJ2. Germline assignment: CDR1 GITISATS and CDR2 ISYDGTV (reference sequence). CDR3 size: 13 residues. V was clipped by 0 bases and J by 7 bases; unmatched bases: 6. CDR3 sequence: CALWEVHDYKKLF. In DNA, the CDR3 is TGTGCCTTGTGGGAGGTGCACGACTATAAGAAACTCTTT.

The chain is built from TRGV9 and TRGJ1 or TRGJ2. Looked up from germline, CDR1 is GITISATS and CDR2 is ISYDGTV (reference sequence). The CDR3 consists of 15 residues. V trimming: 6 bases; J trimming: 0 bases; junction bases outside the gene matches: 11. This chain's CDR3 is CALWRGSLNYYKKLF. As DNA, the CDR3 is TGTGCCTTGTGGCGGGGGTCGCTGAATTATTATAAGAAACTCTTT.

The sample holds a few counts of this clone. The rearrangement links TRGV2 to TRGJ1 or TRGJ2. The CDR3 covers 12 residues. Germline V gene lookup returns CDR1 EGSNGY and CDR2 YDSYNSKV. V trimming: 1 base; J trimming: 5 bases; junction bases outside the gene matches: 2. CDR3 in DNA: TGTGCCACCTGGGACGGTCATTATAAGAAACTCTTT. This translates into CATWDGHYKKLF.